The 25 T cell receptor beta chains reported below all come from one sample, sequenced in a study of a mutant IDH1 vaccine in newly diagnosed glioma. These receptors have no known antigen. Time point of the sample: week 47, end of study. Doses consisted of 300 ug of mutant IDH1 20-mer peptide each, paired with topical imiquimod. Sequenced by immunoSEQ multiplex PCR; TCRdb stores in-frame clones only, minus some. The table records about 90,000 clones, 89% of them present only once. The material was PBMCs, obtained from a glioma patient whose treatment included an IDH1 peptide vaccine. These receptors were collected from a woman between 50 and 59 years old with glioma.

V and J are TRBV6-6 and TRBJ2-7; D may match TRBD1 or TRBD2 (5 bases each). The CDR3 is 14 amino acids. Trimming removed 10 bases from V and 2 bases from J, with 18 bases in between. Per the germline V gene, CDR1 is MNHNY and CDR2 is SVGAGI (reference sequence). The CDR3 bases are TGTGCCACCCGTACCGGGACGGTGACCTACGAGCAGTACTTC. This sequence encodes CATRTGTVTYEQYF.

This clone was counted a single time. The chain employs TRBV5-1 and TRBJ1-1; a possible D gene is TRBD1 (5 bases). V lost 0 bases and J lost 6, with 12 bases in between. From germline, CDR1 is SGHRS and CDR2 YFSETQ. The CDR3 runs to 14 residues. CDR3 residues: CASSLGGAAPEAFF. Here the CDR3 DNA reads TGCGCCAGCAGCTTGGGAGGGGCGGCCCCTGAAGCTTTCTTT.

This chain links TRBV12-5 with TRBJ2-5, with a weak D call TRBD1 (6 bases). CDR1 and CDR2 (germline): LGHNT, FRNRAP. CDR3 size: 14 residues. V lost 6 bases to trimming and J lost 0 bases, with 11 bases between them. In DNA, the CDR3 is TGTGCTAGTGGCCGACAGGAGTACCAAGAGACCCAGTACTTC. Protein sequence: CASGRQEYQETQYF.

This clone was recorded a few times. J is TRBJ1-1 and V is TRBV29-1; D is perhaps TRBD1 (5 bases). Trimming took off 5 bases at V and 0 bases at J, with 10 bases between the two ends. Germline V gives CDR1 SQVTM, CDR2 ANQGSEA. This CDR3 contains 13 residues. The CDR3 region is CSVWGVLNTEAFF. CDR3 coding DNA: TGCAGCGTTTGGGGGGTATTGAACACTGAAGCTTTCTTT.

CDR3 sequence reads: CASSLEGVGYNEQFF. Written as DNA, the CDR3 is TGTGCCAGCAGCTTGGAAGGCGTCGGCTACAATGAGCAGTTCTTC. The rearrangement joins TRBV11-3 to TRBJ2-1, with unresolved D. Trimming took off 3 bases at V and 3 bases at J, with 12 bases between the two ends. Germline V gene data show CDR1 as SGHNT and CDR2 as YENEEA. This CDR3 comprises 15 residues.

The V and J genes are TRBV7-9 and TRBJ2-5; a possible D gene is TRBD1 (6 bases). V lost 5 bases to trimming and J lost 6 bases, with 19 bases between them. The CDR3 length is 15 residues. Germline CDR1 SEHNR, CDR2 FQNEAQ (reference sequence). For the CDR3, the DNA is TGTGCCAGCAGCCCCGGTGTGGGGGCTCTGAAGACCCAGTACTTC. Its translation: CASSPGVGALKTQYF.

V and J are TRBV5-4 and TRBJ1-2; D is unresolved. Germline CDR1 SGHNT, CDR2 YYREEE (reference sequence). The CDR3 has 14 amino acids. V dropped 0 bases and J dropped 1 base, with 7 bases sitting between them. In nucleotides, the CDR3 is TGTGCCAGCAGCTTGGCTAGGGATAACTATGGCTACACCTTC. Its protein product is CASSLARDNYGYTF.

The chain carries TRBV5-6 and TRBJ1-1; TRBD1 aligns across 8 bases. The CDR3 sequence is 13 residues long. In germline, CDR1 is SGHDT, CDR2 YYEEEE. With V trimmed by 3 bases and J by 9 bases, 7 bases remained unmatched. CDR3 amino acids: CASSSGGFIKAFF. The DNA for the CDR3 is TGTGCCAGCAGCTCAGGGGGCTTTATCAAAGCTTTCTTT.

The chain couples TRBV6-5 to TRBJ2-2; TRBD2 matches at 10 bases. V shed 2 bases, J shed 5 bases, and the junction held 2 bases outside the gene matches. The CDR3 length is 15 residues. CDR1 and CDR2 (germline): MNHEY, SVGAGI. In DNA, the CDR3 is TGTGCCAGCAGTTACGCACTAGCGGGGACCGGGGAGCTGTTTTTT. Translating gives CASSYALAGTGELFF.

CDR3 amino acids: CATSRAFSGPSSSYEQYF. The CDR3 bases are TGTGCCACCAGCAGAGCCTTTAGCGGCCCATCGTCTTCCTACGAGCAGTACTTC. The rearrangement uses TRBV15 and TRBJ2-7, with a tentative D call TRBD2 (6 bases). V was shortened by 1 base and J by 1 base, with 20 bases between the two germline ends. The CDR3 consists of 18 residues. The germline V gene has CDR1 LNHNV and CDR2 YYDKDF (reference sequence).

The rearrangement uses TRBV5-1 and TRBJ2-7; 11 bases line up with TRBD2. From germline, CDR1 is SGHRS and CDR2 YFSETQ. The CDR3 loop spans 14 amino acids. The V segment lost 0 bases and the J segment 4 bases; nucleotides outside the gene matches: 0. Written as DNA, the CDR3 is TGCGCCAGCAGCTTGGCTAGCGGGAGGTACGAGCAGTACTTC. Translated, it gives CASSLASGRYEQYF.

The chain recombines TRBV9 with TRBJ1-2; tentative D call: TRBD1 (6 bases). The CDR3 is made up of 13 amino acids. The V and J ends lost 2 bases and 8 bases respectively, with 13 bases between them. Germline V gives CDR1 SGDLS, CDR2 YYNGEE. CDR3 DNA: TGTGCCAGCAGCGTTTCGGACAGCGGCGGCTACACCTTC. It encodes CASSVSDSGGYTF.

This chain joins TRBV5-1 and TRBJ2-1; D not resolved. Germline CDR1 and CDR2: SGHRS and YFSETQ. The CDR3 is 11 residues long. V was pared by 4 bases and J by 10 bases, with 9 bases between. CDR3 loop: CASSLGSEQFF. For the CDR3, the DNA is TGCGCCAGCAGCCTAGGGTCGGAGCAGTTCTTC.

CDR3 bases: TGTGCCAGCAGTGAATGTGAGGGGTATCTGTGCGAGCAGTACTTC. Translation gives CASSECEGYLCEQYF. This rearrangement joins TRBV25-1 to TRBJ2-7; D may be TRBD1 or TRBD2 (5 bases each). Trimming left V 1 base short and J 6 bases short, with 16 bases between. The CDR3 loop spans 15 amino acids. Germline loops: CDR1 MGHDK, CDR2 SYGVNS.

The chain carries TRBV5-4 and TRBJ1-2; D gene unclear. The V gene lost 1 base and the J gene lost 3 bases, with 10 bases spanning the gap. The CDR3 loop spans 14 amino acids. CDR1 is SGHNT and CDR2 is YYREEE in the germline V gene (reference sequence). The CDR3 DNA reads as TGTGCCAGCAGCTTGAGAGGGATTGACTATGGCTACACCTTC. Translating it yields CASSLRGIDYGYTF.

This chain connects TRBV2 to TRBJ1-2; 9 bases map to TRBD1. The CDR3 runs to 15 residues. Trimming took 6 bases from V and 8 from J; bases not matched to a gene: 13. Germline loops: CDR1 SNHLY, CDR2 FYNNEI. The CDR3 reads CASSLLTGGAWGYTF. CDR3 sequence (DNA): TGTGCCAGCAGCTTGCTAACAGGGGGCGCGTGGGGCTACACCTTC.

As concerns this clone: An end of the junction differs from the germline gene, which may be a read error. This sequence joins TRBV7-7 and TRBJ2-5; D is perhaps TRBD2 (6 bases). Germline V gives CDR1 SSHAT, CDR2 FNYEAQ (reference sequence). The CDR3 has 15 residues. CDR3 in DNA: TGTGCTAGCAGCTTAGGCGGAGGGGCCGGAGAGACCCAGTACTTC. This encodes CASSLGGGAGETQYF.

This chain uses TRBV28 with TRBJ2-5, with 9 nucleotides matching TRBD1. The CDR3 spans 16 residues. Germline lookup yields CDR1 MDHEN and CDR2 SYDVKM. V trimming: 6 bases; J trimming: 0 bases; junction bases outside the gene matches: 8. The chain's CDR3 is CASRVWTGDNQETQYF. The CDR3 coding sequence is TGTGCCAGCAGAGTATGGACAGGGGATAACCAAGAGACCCAGTACTTC.

The chain has TRBV6-1 and TRBJ2-3, with TRBD1 matching 8 bases. The ends lost 10 bases at V and 4 bases at J; junction bases unmatched: 7. This CDR3 is 13 amino acids long. Germline CDR1 and CDR2: MNHNS and SASEGT. Here the CDR3 reads CATQDRAADTQYF. The CDR3 DNA is TGTGCCACCCAGGACAGGGCAGCAGATACGCAGTATTTT.

This chain connects TRBV5-1 to TRBJ1-1, with 7 bases aligning to TRBD1. Germline V CDR1 and CDR2: SGHRS, YFSETQ. With V trimmed by 0 bases and J by 5 bases, 4 bases remained unmatched. CDR3 length: 14 amino acids. The CDR3 nucleotides read TGCGCCAGCAGCTTGGGACAGGGTGGGACTGAAGCTTTCTTT. Translating it yields CASSLGQGGTEAFF.

This rearrangement joins TRBV7-9 to TRBJ1-4; unclear D gene. Trimming removed 4 bases at V and 7 bases at J, with 16 bases between. Germline-derived CDR1 and CDR2 are SEHNR and FQNEAQ (reference sequence). The CDR3 totals 15 residues. The CDR3 region has the DNA TGTGCCAGCAGCTCACGTGTGCGGCCGGGTGAAAAACTGTTTTTT. Residues: CASSSRVRPGEKLFF.

This chain links TRBV18 with TRBJ2-5, with D unresolved. This CDR3 is 12 amino acids long. Trimming pared 4 bases from V and 4 bases from J, leaving 7 bases between. Germline V CDR1 and CDR2: KGHSH, LQKENI. The CDR3 nucleotides are TGTGCCAGCTCACTCCAGCGAGAGACCCAGTACTTC. Its translation: CASSLQRETQYF. Full variable domain (outside the CDR3, taken from reference TRBV18 and TRBJ2-5): NAGVMQNPRHLVRRRGQEARLRCSPMKGHSHVYWYRQLPEEGLKFMVYLQKENIIDESGMPKERFSAEFPKEGPSILRIQQVVRGDSAAYFCASSLQRETQYFGPGTRLLVL.

This clone was detected only a few times. The chain joins TRBV6-1 to TRBJ1-6; no clear D gene. The germline V gene has CDR1 MNHNS and CDR2 SASEGT. This CDR3 has 15 residues. The V gene lost 2 bases and the J gene lost 7 bases, with 12 bases spanning the gap. CDR3 sequence reads: CASSENWVSNSPLHF. The CDR3 coding sequence is TGTGCCAGCAGTGAAAACTGGGTCTCAAATTCACCCCTCCACTTT.

This sequence joins TRBV4-1 and TRBJ2-5; 10 nucleotides line up with TRBD2. V trimming: 3 bases; J trimming: 6 bases; junction bases outside the gene matches: 7. Germline-derived CDR1 and CDR2 are MGHRA and YSYEKL. This CDR3 is built from 15 residues. The CDR3 DNA follows: TGCGCCAGCAGCCAGCCTAGCGGGAGTGTGCAGACCCAGTACTTC. Translating it yields CASSQPSGSVQTQYF.

J is TRBJ2-6 and V is TRBV5-8; D unresolved. Germline values: CDR1 SGHTS, CDR2 YDEGEE. Trimming stripped 6 bases from V and 2 bases from J, with 3 bases between. The CDR3 loop spans 12 amino acids. The CDR3 bases are TGTGCCAGCATCCCTGGGGCCAACGTCCTGACTTTC. Protein product: CASIPGANVLTF.